This T cell receptor (beta chain) came from a study of cytomegalovirus exposure and HLA in healthy donors. Whole-study context: Early on, a data release was issued that held about 85 million unique TCRs from HLA-typed donors.

This clone turned up a few times. As yet, its antigen is unknown. Findings and caveats of the study: An analysis that came later showed most CMV-associated TCR beta chains appearing HLA-restricted.

This CDR3 comprises 14 residues. Germline lookup yields CDR1 MNHEY and CDR2 SVGAGI. V was clipped by 2 bases and J by 2 bases, with 9 bases between them. A multiplex PCR was run with 60 Vbeta primers and 13 Jbeta primers. Using immunoSEQ multiplex PCR, the repertoire was profiled, and TCRdb retains in-frame clones only, with some absent. This table has roughly 130,000 clones, about 81% appearing once. This sequence was found in a woman between 40 and 50 years old in good health and CMV-seropositive. Sequences were obtained from PBMCs. The J gene is TRBJ2-5, the V gene TRBV6-5; a weak D match, TRBD1 (7 bases). The CDR3 reads CASSYAGGQETQYF. CDR3 DNA: TGTGCCAGCAGTTACGCAGGGGGGCAAGAGACCCAGTACTTC.